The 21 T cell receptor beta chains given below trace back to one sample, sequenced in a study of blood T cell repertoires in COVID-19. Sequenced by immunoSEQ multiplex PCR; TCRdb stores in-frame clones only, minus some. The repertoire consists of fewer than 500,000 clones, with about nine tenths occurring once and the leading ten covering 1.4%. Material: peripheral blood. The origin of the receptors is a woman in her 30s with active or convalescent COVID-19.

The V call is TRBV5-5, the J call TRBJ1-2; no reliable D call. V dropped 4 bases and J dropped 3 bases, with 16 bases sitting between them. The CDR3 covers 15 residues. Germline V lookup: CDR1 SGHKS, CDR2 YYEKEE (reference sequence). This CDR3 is CASSPSSTADYGYTF. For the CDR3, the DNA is TGTGCCAGCAGCCCGTCCAGTACAGCGGACTATGGCTACACCTTC. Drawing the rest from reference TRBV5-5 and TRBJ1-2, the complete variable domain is DAGVTQSPTHLIKTRGQQVTLRCSPISGHKSVSWYQQVLGQGPQFIFQYYEKEERGRGNFPDRFSARQFPNYSSELNVNALLLGDSALYLCASSPSSTADYGYTFGSGTRLTVV.

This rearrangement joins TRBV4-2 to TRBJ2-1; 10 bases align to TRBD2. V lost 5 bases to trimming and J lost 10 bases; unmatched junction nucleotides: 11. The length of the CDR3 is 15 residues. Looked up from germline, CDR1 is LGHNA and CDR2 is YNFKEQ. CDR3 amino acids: CASSSAGGPLEEQFF. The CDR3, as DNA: TGTGCCAGCAGCTCAGCGGGAGGGCCTTTGGAAGAGCAGTTCTTC.

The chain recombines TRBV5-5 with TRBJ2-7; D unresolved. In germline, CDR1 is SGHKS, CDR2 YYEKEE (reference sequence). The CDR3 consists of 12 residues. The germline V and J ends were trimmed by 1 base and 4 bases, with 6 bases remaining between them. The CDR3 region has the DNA TGTGCCAGCAGCTTGTCGCGGTACGAGCAGTACTTC. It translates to CASSLSRYEQYF.

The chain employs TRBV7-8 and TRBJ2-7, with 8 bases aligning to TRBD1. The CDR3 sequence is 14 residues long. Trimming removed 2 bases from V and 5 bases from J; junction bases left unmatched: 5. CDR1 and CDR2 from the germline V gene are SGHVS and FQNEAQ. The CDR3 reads CASSLSGGMNEQYF. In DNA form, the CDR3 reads TGTGCCAGCAGCTTATCAGGGGGCATGAACGAGCAGTACTTC.

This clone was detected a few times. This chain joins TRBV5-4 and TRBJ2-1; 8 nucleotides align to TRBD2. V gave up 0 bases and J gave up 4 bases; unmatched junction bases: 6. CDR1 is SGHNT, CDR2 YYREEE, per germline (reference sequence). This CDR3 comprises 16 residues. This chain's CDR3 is CASSLGGAGGYNEQFF. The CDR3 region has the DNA TGTGCCAGCAGCTTGGGAGGGGCGGGAGGATACAATGAGCAGTTCTTC.

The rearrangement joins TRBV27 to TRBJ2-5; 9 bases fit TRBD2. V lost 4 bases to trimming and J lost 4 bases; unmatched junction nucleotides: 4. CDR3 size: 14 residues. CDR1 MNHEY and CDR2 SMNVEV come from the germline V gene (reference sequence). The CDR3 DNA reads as TGTGCCAGCAGTTCGTGGACTAGCGTAGAGACCCAGTACTTC. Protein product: CASSSWTSVETQYF.

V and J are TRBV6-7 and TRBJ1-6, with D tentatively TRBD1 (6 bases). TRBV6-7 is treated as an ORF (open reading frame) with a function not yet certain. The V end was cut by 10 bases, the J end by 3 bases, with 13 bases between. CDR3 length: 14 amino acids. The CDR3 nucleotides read TGTGCCACCCAGGGGTGCCACTATAATTCACCCCTCCACTTT. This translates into CATQGCHYNSPLHF.

The CDR3 loop is CASTGASYYGYTF. CDR3 DNA sequence: TGTGCCAGTACAGGGGCATCATACTATGGCTACACCTTC. The chain links TRBV2 to TRBJ1-2, with 7 bases lining up with TRBD1. There are 13 residues in the CDR3. The J segment lost 3 bases and the V segment lost 9 bases, leaving 7 bases of the junction unmatched. Looked up from germline, CDR1 is SNHLY and CDR2 is FYNNEI.

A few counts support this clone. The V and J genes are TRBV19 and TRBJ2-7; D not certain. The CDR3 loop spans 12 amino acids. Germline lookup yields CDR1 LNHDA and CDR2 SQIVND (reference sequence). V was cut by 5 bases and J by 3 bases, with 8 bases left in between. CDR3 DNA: TGTGCCAGTAGTGCGAGTGGCTACGAGCAGTACTTC. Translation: CASSASGYEQYF.

This chain's CDR3 is CASSIGDTNQPQHF. The CDR3, as DNA: TGTGCCAGTAGTATTGGGGACACCAATCAGCCCCAGCATTTT. The chain links TRBV19 to TRBJ1-5, with D maybe TRBD1 (6 bases). V lost 3 bases and J 3 bases, leaving 9 bases between the germline ends. The length of the CDR3 is 14 residues. Germline V gene sequence: CDR1 LNHDA, CDR2 SQIVND (reference sequence).

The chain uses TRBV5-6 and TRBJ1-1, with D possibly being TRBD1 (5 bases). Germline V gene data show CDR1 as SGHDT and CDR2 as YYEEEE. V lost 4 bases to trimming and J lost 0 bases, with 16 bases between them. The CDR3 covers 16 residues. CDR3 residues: CASSPLGGVLNTEAFF. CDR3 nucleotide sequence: TGTGCCAGCAGCCCGCTCGGAGGGGTGTTGAACACTGAAGCTTTCTTT.

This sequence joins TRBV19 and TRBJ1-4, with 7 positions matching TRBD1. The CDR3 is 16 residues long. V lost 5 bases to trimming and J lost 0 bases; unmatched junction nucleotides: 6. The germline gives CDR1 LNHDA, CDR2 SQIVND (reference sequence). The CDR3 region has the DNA TGTGCCAGTAGTCCAAACAGGGGAACAACTAATGAAAAACTGTTTTTT. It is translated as CASSPNRGTTNEKLFF.

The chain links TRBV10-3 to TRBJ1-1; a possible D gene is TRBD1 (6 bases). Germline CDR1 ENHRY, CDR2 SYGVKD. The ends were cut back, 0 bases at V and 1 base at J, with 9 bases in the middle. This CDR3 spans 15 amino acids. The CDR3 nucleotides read TGTGCCATCAGTGAGTCAGGACAGCCGAACACTGAAGCTTTCTTT. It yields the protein CAISESGQPNTEAFF.

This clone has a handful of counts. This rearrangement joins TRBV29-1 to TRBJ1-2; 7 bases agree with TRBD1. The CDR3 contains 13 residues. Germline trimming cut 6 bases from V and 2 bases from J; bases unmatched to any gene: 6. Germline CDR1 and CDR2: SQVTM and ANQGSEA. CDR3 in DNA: TGCAGCGTAGCACAGGGGCTCAACTATGGCTACACCTTC. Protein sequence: CSVAQGLNYGYTF.

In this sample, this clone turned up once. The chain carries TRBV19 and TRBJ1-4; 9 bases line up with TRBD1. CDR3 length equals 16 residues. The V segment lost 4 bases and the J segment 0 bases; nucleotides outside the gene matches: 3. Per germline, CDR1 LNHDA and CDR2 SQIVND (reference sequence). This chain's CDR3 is CASSKDRGATNEKLFF. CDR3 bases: TGTGCCAGTAGTAAGGACAGGGGAGCAACTAATGAAAAACTGTTTTTT.

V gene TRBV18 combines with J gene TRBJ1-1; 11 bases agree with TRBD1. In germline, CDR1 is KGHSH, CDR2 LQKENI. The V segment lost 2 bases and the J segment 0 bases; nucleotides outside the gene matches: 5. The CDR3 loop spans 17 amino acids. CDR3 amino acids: CASSPFRDRGLNTEAFF. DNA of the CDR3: TGTGCCAGCTCACCATTCCGGGACAGGGGGTTGAACACTGAAGCTTTCTTT.

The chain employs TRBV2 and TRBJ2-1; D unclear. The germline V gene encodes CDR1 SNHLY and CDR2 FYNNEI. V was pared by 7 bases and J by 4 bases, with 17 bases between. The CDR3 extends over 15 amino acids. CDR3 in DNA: TGTGCCAGCACTGTTCTCCGGTCGGGTTACAATGAGCAGTTCTTC. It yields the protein CASTVLRSGYNEQFF. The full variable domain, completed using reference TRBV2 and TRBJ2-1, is EPEVTQTPSHQVTQMGQEVILRCVPISNHLYFYWYRQILGQKVEFLVSFYNNEISEKSEIFDDQFSVERPDGSNFTLKIRSTKLEDSAMYFCASTVLRSGYNEQFFGPGTRLTVL.

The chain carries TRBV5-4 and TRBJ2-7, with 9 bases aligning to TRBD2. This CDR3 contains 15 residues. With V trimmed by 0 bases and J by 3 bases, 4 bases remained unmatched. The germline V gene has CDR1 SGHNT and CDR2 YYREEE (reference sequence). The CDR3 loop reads CASSLVAGGVYEQYF. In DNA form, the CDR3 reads TGTGCCAGCAGCTTGGTGGCGGGAGGGGTCTACGAGCAGTACTTC.

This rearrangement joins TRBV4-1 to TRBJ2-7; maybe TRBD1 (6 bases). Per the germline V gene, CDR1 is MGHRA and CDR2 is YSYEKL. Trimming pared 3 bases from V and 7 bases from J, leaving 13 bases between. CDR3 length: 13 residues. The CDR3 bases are TGCGCCAGCAGCCAGGGTCTTAGGGGGGAGCAGTACTTC. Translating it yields CASSQGLRGEQYF.

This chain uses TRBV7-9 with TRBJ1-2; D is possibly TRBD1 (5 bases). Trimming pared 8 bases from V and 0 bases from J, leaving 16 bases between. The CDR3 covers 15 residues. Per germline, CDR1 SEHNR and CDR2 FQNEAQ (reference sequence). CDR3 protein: CASDGASPANYGYTF. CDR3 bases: TGTGCCAGCGATGGGGCGTCACCCGCTAACTATGGCTACACCTTC.

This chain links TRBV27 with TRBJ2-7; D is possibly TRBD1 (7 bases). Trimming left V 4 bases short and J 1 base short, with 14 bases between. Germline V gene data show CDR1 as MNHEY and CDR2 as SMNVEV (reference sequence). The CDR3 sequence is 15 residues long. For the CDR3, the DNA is TGTGCCAGCAGTTCAGGACAGGCGGGGTCCTACGAGCAGTACTTC. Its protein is CASSSGQAGSYEQYF.